This TCR beta chain stems from a study of T cell responses to AZD1222 COVID-19 vaccine. For the study at large: Pooled in the analysis were second doses at about 4 or about 12 weeks.

The repertoire was sequenced with immunoSEQ multiplex PCR; TCRdb's copy has only in-frame clones and lacks some. Here the sample spans 150,000 or so clones, more than 90% being singletons. For this clone: Its matching antigen is unknown.

This CDR3 spans 18 amino acids. Germline V gene lookup returns CDR1 LNHDA and CDR2 SQIVND (reference sequence). The V gene end was trimmed by 4 bases and the J gene end by 0 bases; junction bases not matched to a gene: 11. Whole-study results and caveats: Donors were chiefly white British, with a greater number of females, and clonal diversity was perhaps underestimated. Just 6 or 7 AZD1222 recipients were seropositive at baseline. Nearly half of unique spike-specific TCRs reportedly avoided B.1.351 and B.1.1.7 mutated regions.

The source material was peripheral blood, sampled on day 0 of AZD1222 vaccination. This receptor was obtained from an adult in good health. The chain is built from TRBV19 and TRBJ1-5, with 8 nucleotides matching TRBD1. CDR3 nucleotides: TGTGCCAGTAGTACCACTCGTCGGACAGGGTATAGCAATCAGCCCCAGCATTTT. Protein sequence: CASSTTRRTGYSNQPQHF.